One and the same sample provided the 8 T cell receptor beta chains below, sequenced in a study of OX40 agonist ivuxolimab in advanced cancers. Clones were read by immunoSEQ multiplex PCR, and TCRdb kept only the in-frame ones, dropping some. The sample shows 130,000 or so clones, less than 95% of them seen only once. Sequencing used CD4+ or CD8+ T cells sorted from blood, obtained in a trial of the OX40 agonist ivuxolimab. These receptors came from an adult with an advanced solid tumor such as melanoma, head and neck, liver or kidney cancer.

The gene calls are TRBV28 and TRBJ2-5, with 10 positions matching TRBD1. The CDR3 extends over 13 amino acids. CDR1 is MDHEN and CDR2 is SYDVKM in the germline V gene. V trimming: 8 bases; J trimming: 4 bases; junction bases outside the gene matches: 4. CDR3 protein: CASRGTGVETQYF. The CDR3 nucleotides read TGTGCCAGCCGTGGGACAGGGGTAGAGACCCAGTACTTC.

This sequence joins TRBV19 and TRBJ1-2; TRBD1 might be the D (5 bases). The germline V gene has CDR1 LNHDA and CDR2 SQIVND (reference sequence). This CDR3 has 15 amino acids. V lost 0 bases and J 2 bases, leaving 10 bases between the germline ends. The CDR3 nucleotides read TGTGCCAGTAGTATAGAGGGGACGATCAACTATGGCTACACCTTC. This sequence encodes CASSIEGTINYGYTF.

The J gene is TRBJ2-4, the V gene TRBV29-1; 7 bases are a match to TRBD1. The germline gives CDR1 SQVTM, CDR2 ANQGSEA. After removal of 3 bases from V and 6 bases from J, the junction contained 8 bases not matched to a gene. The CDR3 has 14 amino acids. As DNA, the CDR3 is TGCAGCGTTGATACAGGGGCGACGGGAAACATTCAGTACTTC. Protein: CSVDTGATGNIQYF.

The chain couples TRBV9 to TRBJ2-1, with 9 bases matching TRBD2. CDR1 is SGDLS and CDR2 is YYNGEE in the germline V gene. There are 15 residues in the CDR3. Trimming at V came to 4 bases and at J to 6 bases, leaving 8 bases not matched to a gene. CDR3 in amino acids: CASSPTSGPFNEQFF. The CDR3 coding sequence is TGTGCCAGCAGCCCGACTAGCGGCCCTTTCAATGAGCAGTTCTTC.

The CDR3 sequence: CASSLGVGYEQYF. CDR3 DNA sequence: TGTGCCAGCAGCTTGGGTGTAGGGTACGAGCAGTACTTC. The chain combines TRBV5-6 with TRBJ2-7; no reliable D call. This CDR3 has 13 amino acids. Trimming shortened V by 0 bases and J by 4 bases, and 8 bases separated the two germline ends. In germline, CDR1 is SGHDT, CDR2 YYEEEE. The full variable domain, with the rest looked up from reference TRBV5-6 and TRBJ2-7, is DAGVTQSPTHLIKTRGQQVTLRCSPKSGHDTVSWYQQALGQGPQFIFQYYEEEERQRGNFPDRFSGHQFPNYSSELNVNALLLGDSALYLCASSLGVGYEQYFGPGTRLTVT.

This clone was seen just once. The CDR3, as DNA: TGTGCCAGCAGTCCCTGGGACAGCAACACTGAAGCTTTCTTT. Amino acids: CASSPWDSNTEAFF. This chain links TRBV25-1 with TRBJ1-1; 7 bases line up with TRBD1. This CDR3 contains 14 residues. V lost 5 bases to trimming and J lost 2 bases; unmatched junction nucleotides: 5. Germline lookup yields CDR1 MGHDK and CDR2 SYGVNS. Full variable domain (missing parts from reference TRBV25-1 and TRBJ1-1): EADIYQTPRYLVIGTGKKITLECSQTMGHDKMYWYQQDPGMELHLIHYSYGVNSTEKGDLSSESTVSRIRTEHFPLTLESARPSHTSQYLCASSPWDSNTEAFFGQGTRLTVV.

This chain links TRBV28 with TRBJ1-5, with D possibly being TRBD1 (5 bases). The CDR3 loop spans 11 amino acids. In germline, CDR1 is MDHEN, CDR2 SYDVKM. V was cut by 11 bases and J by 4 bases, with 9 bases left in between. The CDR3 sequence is CAGGVNQPQHF. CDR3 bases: TGTGCCGGAGGGGTGAATCAGCCCCAGCATTTT. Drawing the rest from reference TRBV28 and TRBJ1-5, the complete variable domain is DVKVTQSSRYLVKRTGEKVFLECVQDMDHENMFWYRQDPGLGLRLIYFSYDVKMKEKGDIPEGYSVSREKKERFSLILESASTNQTSMYLCAGGVNQPQHFGDGTRLSIL.

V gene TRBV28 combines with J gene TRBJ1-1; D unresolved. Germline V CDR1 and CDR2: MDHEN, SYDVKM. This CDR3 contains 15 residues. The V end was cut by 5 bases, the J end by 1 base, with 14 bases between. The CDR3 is CASSPPSSENTEAFF. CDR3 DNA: TGTGCCAGCAGTCCCCCAAGCAGCGAGAACACTGAAGCTTTCTTT.